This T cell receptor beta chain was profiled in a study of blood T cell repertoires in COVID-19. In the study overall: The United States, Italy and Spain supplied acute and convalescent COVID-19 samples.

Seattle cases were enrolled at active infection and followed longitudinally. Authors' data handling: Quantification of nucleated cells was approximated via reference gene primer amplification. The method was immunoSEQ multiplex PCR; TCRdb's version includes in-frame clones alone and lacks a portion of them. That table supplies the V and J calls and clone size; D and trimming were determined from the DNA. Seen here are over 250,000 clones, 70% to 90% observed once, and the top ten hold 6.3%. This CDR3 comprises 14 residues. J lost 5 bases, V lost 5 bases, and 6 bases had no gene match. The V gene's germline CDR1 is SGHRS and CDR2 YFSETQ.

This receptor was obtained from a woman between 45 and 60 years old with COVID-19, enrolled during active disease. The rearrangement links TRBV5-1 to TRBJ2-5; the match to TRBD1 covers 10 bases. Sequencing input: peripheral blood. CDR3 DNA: TGCGCCAGCAGGGAGACAGGGGGCCACGAGACCCAGTACTTC. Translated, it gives CASRETGGHETQYF.